Shown below are 19 T cell receptor beta chains from a single sample sequenced in a study of human T cells and chemical hapten exposure. TCRdb used MiXCR to reprocess the RACE reads, holding one entry per CDR3 protein. This sample has 99,000 or so distinct CDR3 sequences; less than 35% occur once, and the top ten carry about 2.9%. Time point here: patch test 3, about 24 weeks after DPC sensitization. Treatment given: therapeutic diphenylcyclopropenone sensitization with weekly scalp DPC. Here the sequenced sample was whole blood, taken in connection with sensitization to the hapten diphenylcyclopropenone (DPC). The receptors were gathered from a man aged 35 to 55 with alopecia areata. Some clones in this sample may be carry-over from other donors' samples.

A few counts support this clonotype. This chain connects TRBV11-2 to TRBJ2-3; 8 nucleotides agree with TRBD2. Trimming at V came to 5 bases and at J to 3 bases, leaving 7 bases not matched to a gene. The CDR3 totals 15 residues. CDR1 is SGHAT and CDR2 is FQNNGV in the germline V gene. CDR3 nucleotide sequence: TGTGCCAGCAGCCTTAGACTAGCGTCGACAGATACGCAGTATTTT. This gives the protein CASSLRLASTDTQYF.

The V gene is TRBV15, the J gene TRBJ1-4; 8 bases are a match to TRBD1. Trimming cost V 5 bases and J 6 bases; bases outside gene matches: 8. CDR3 length: 15 residues. From germline, CDR1 is LNHNV and CDR2 YYDKDF (reference sequence). The CDR3 sequence is CATSGSGGLDEKLFF. The CDR3 DNA reads as TGTGCCACCAGCGGATCAGGGGGCTTGGATGAAAAACTGTTTTTT. Supplemented by reference TRBV15 and TRBJ1-4, the full variable domain reads DAMVIQNPRYQVTQFGKPVTLSCSQTLNHNVMYWYQQKSSQAPKLLFHYYDKDFNNEADTPDNFQSRRPNTSFCFLDIRSPGLGDTAMYLCATSGSGGLDEKLFFGSGTQLSVL.

The V call is TRBV20-1, the J call TRBJ1-5, with TRBD1 matching over 7 bases. CDR1 DFQATT and CDR2 SNEGSKA come from the germline V gene (reference sequence). CDR3 length: 14 amino acids. CDR3 amino acids: CSVLTGAPNQPQHF. The CDR3 DNA reads TGCAGCGTATTAACAGGGGCTCCCAATCAGCCCCAGCATTTT.

This clonotype was observed a handful of times. This chain links TRBV20-1 with TRBJ2-2; 7 nucleotides align to TRBD2. Per the germline V gene, CDR1 is DFQATT and CDR2 is SNEGSKA (reference sequence). The CDR3 is 17 residues long. V lost 1 base and J lost 1; bases outside the gene matches: 9. CDR3 bases: TGCAGTGCTAGAGTGGCTAGCGGAGAAAAGAACACCGGGGAGCTGTTTTTT. Its protein product is CSARVASGEKNTGELFF.

This chain uses TRBV6-2 or TRBV6-3 with TRBJ2-3, with 11 positions matching TRBD2. CDR1 and CDR2 from the germline V gene are MNHEY and SVGEGT. With V trimmed by 6 bases and J by 4 bases, 9 bases remained unmatched. This CDR3 spans 16 amino acids. The CDR3 coding sequence is TGTGCCAGCAGAACCTATCCGGGACTAGCGGCAGATACGCAGTATTTT. Its protein is CASRTYPGLAADTQYF.

This clonotype was picked up a small number of times. The chain employs TRBV7-2 and TRBJ1-1, with 12 bases identical to TRBD1. There are 16 residues in the CDR3. Germline V gives CDR1 SGHTA, CDR2 FQGNSA. V trimming: 1 base; J trimming: 5 bases; junction bases outside the gene matches: 5. The CDR3 sequence: CASSLEGQGAGTEAFF. In DNA, the CDR3 is TGTGCCAGCAGCTTAGAGGGACAGGGGGCTGGTACTGAAGCTTTCTTT.

The table lists this clonotype with many counts. The chain is built from TRBV7-8 and TRBJ2-6; 7 positions agree with TRBD2. In germline, CDR1 is SGHVS, CDR2 FQNEAQ. V was clipped by 0 bases and J by 2 bases; unmatched bases: 1. The CDR3 extends over 16 amino acids. This CDR3 reads CASSLAGGAGANVLTF. DNA of the CDR3: TGTGCCAGCAGCTTAGCGGGAGGGGCTGGGGCCAACGTCCTGACTTTC.

This sequence joins TRBV10-2 and TRBJ2-7, with D uncertain. The germline gives CDR1 WSHSY, CDR2 SAAADI. V gave up 4 bases and J gave up 1 base, with 8 bases separating them. The CDR3 is 13 amino acids. CDR3 sequence: CASSALASYEQYV. The CDR3 DNA follows: TGCGCCAGCAGTGCGTTGGCTTCCTACGAGCAGTACGTC.

The chain uses TRBV6-5 and TRBJ2-3; D uncertain. Trimming shortened V by 4 bases and J by 4 bases, and 9 bases separated the two germline ends. The CDR3 is 13 residues long. Germline CDR1 and CDR2: MNHEY and SVGAGI. The CDR3 spells CASSSYSPDTQYF. The DNA of the CDR3 is TGTGCCAGCAGTTCCTACTCCCCAGATACGCAGTATTTT.

The V and J genes are TRBV13 and TRBJ2-3, with 7 bases fitting TRBD2. V trimming: 4 bases; J trimming: 0 bases; junction bases outside the gene matches: 4. CDR1 PRHDT and CDR2 FYEKMQ come from the germline V gene (reference sequence). The CDR3 totals 15 residues. The DNA of the CDR3 is TGTGCCAGCAGCTCTGGACTAGGGAGCACAGATACGCAGTATTTT. Translating gives CASSSGLGSTDTQYF.

This clonotype occurred once. The gene calls are TRBV4-3 and TRBJ2-1, with D tentatively TRBD2 (6 bases). Germline CDR1 is LGHNA and CDR2 is YSLEER. The germline V and J ends were trimmed by 4 bases and 6 bases, with 22 bases remaining between them. The CDR3 spans 17 residues. CDR3 sequence: CASSRATRGSPINEQFF. For the CDR3, the DNA is TGCGCCAGCAGCCGAGCGACCCGGGGGTCGCCCATCAATGAGCAGTTCTTC.

The chain uses TRBV27 and TRBJ1-1; a possible D gene is TRBD1 (5 bases). The CDR3 totals 15 residues. Germline CDR1 and CDR2: MNHEY and SMNVEV (reference sequence). V was cut by 8 bases and J by 6 bases, with 22 bases left in between. CDR3 amino acids: CASGSYRSPRAEAFF. The CDR3 nucleotides are TGTGCCAGCGGTTCTTACAGGAGCCCACGCGCTGAAGCTTTCTTT.

V usage is TRBV9 and J usage is TRBJ2-3; D perhaps matches TRBD1 (5 bases). This CDR3 has 15 amino acids. V shed 4 bases and J shed 2 bases, with 14 bases lying between them. CDR1 is SGDLS and CDR2 is YYNGEE in the germline V gene. CDR3 in amino acids: CASSPGNSVTDTQYF. The CDR3, as DNA: TGTGCCAGCAGCCCAGGGAACTCGGTCACAGATACGCAGTATTTT. The whole variable domain, remainder taken from reference TRBV9 and TRBJ2-3, is DSGVTQTPKHLITATGQRVTLRCSPRSGDLSVYWYQQSLDQGLQFLIQYYNGEERAKGNILERFSAQQFPDLHSELNLSSLELGDSALYFCASSPGNSVTDTQYFGPGTRLTVL.

This clonotype has only a few counts. The chain joins TRBV14 to TRBJ2-7, with D perhaps matching TRBD1 or TRBD2 (5 bases each). The CDR3 is made up of 13 amino acids. Germline V gives CDR1 SGHDN, CDR2 FVKESK. V lost 0 bases and J 6 bases, leaving 9 bases between the germline ends. CDR3 amino acids: CASSQDPGREQYF. The CDR3 nucleotides are TGTGCCAGCAGCCAAGATCCGGGGCGCGAGCAGTACTTC.

The chain couples TRBV4-3 to TRBJ2-7; 10 bases match TRBD1. Germline values: CDR1 LGHNA, CDR2 YSLEER. CDR3 length equals 19 residues. V lost 4 bases, J lost 3 bases, and 18 bases stayed unmatched. CDR3 bases: TGCGCCAGCAGCCCAAGTCCCGGGACAGGGGTCAGGAGAATCTACGAGCAGTACGTC. It translates to CASSPSPGTGVRRIYEQYV.

The chain recombines TRBV29-1 with TRBJ2-1; D is uncertain. Germline V gene data show CDR1 as SQVTM and CDR2 as ANQGSEA. CDR3 length: 13 amino acids. The V end was cut by 8 bases, the J end by 5 bases, with 16 bases between. Here the CDR3 DNA reads TGCAGCCACACCGGGTTTGTTGACAATGAGCAGTTCTTC. Protein sequence: CSHTGFVDNEQFF.

The chain links TRBV12-3 or TRBV12-4 to TRBJ1-5; TRBD1 might be the D (6 bases). The CDR3 sequence is 16 residues long. V was shortened by 3 bases and J by 2 bases, with 14 bases between the two germline ends. The CDR3 is CASSLGGLRGNQPQHF. The CDR3 coding sequence is TGTGCCAGCAGTTTGGGGGGGCTTAGGGGCAATCAGCCCCAGCATTTT.

The chain uses TRBV7-2 and TRBJ2-5; 7 nucleotides match TRBD2. CDR1 is SGHTA and CDR2 is FQGNSA in the germline V gene. V dropped 7 bases and J dropped 7; count of bases not matched to a gene: 9. This CDR3 contains 13 residues. The CDR3 reads CASMVGTTGTQYF. CDR3 DNA sequence: TGTGCCAGCATGGTAGGGACTACGGGGACCCAGTACTTC. Supplemented by reference TRBV7-2 and TRBJ2-5, the full variable domain reads GAGVSQSPSNKVTEKGKDVELRCDPISGHTALYWYRQSLGQGLEFLIYFQGNSAPDKSGLPSDRFSAERTGGSVSTLTIQRTQQEDSAVYLCASMVGTTGTQYFGPGTRLLVL.

The chain links TRBV4-2 to TRBJ2-3, with D hard to call. V lost 5 bases to trimming and J lost 2 bases, with 8 bases between them. The germline V gene encodes CDR1 LGHNA and CDR2 YNFKEQ. CDR3 size: 13 residues. CDR3 region: CASSLVTTDTQYF. The CDR3 coding sequence is TGTGCCAGCAGCTTAGTAACCACAGATACGCAGTATTTT.